One and the same sample provided the 32 T cell receptor beta chains below, sequenced in a study of OX40 agonist ivuxolimab in advanced cancers. Profiling relied on immunoSEQ multiplex PCR, and the TCRdb table lists in-frame clones only, not all of them. The table records approximately 58,000 clones, 70% to 90% of them present only once. The sequencing here drew on CD4+ or CD8+ T cells sorted from blood, taken in a trial of the OX40 agonist ivuxolimab. These receptors came from an adult with an advanced solid tumor such as melanoma, head and neck, liver or kidney cancer.

The chain carries TRBV11-2 and TRBJ1-1; D uncertain. Germline values: CDR1 SGHAT, CDR2 FQNNGV. The CDR3 covers 15 residues. Between the trimmed V and J ends, which lost 4 bases and 6 bases, there was a span of 18 bases. The CDR3 DNA is TGTGCCAGCAGCTCCCCCGCGCCGAGCGGGGCTGAAGCTTTCTTT. Its translation is CASSSPAPSGAEAFF.

This clone was seen only once. The chain links TRBV7-9 to TRBJ2-7, with TRBD2 matching over 10 bases. V shed 5 bases and J 2 bases; nucleotides not matched to a gene: 3. The CDR3 loop spans 14 amino acids. Germline assignment: CDR1 SEHNR and CDR2 FQNEAQ (reference sequence). The CDR3 nucleotides read TGTGCCAGCAGCAAACTAGCGGGACCCTACGAGCAGTACTTC. Protein: CASSKLAGPYEQYF.

The chain employs TRBV4-3 and TRBJ2-7; the match to TRBD2 covers 12 bases. CDR1 is LGHNA, CDR2 YSLEER, per germline. The J segment lost 5 bases and the V segment lost 0 bases, leaving 14 bases of the junction unmatched. The CDR3 contains 19 residues. DNA for the CDR3: TGCGCCAGCAGCCAAGATATGGGTCGGGCTAGCGGGAGGGCCAACGAGCAGTACTTC. Amino acids: CASSQDMGRASGRANEQYF.

CDR3 in amino acids: CASSLRTDQETQYF. CDR3 nucleotide sequence: TGTGCCAGCAGCCTGCGGACAGACCAAGAGACCCAGTACTTC. The chain is built from TRBV6-5 and TRBJ2-5; TRBD1 is a possible D gene (6 bases). The CDR3 covers 14 residues. Looked up from germline, CDR1 is MNHEY and CDR2 is SVGAGI. The V end was cut by 6 bases, the J end by 0 bases, with 11 bases between.

This rearrangement joins TRBV6-5 to TRBJ2-1; TRBD2 is a possible D gene (5 bases). The CDR3 runs 12 residues. CDR1 and CDR2 (germline): MNHEY, SVGAGI. The V and J ends lost 5 bases and 10 bases respectively, with 12 bases between them. CDR3 DNA sequence: TGTGCCAGCAGTCGGACTCCTACGGAGCAGTTCTTC. Amino acids: CASSRTPTEQFF.

V gene TRBV21-1 combines with J gene TRBJ2-3; the table calls TRBD2, which could not be checked here. TRBV21-1 is termed a pseudogene. This CDR3 comprises 11 residues. Here the CDR3 reads CASLPRDTQYF. The CDR3 bases are TGTGCCAGCCTACCGAGAGATACGCAGTATTTT.

This rearrangement joins TRBV6-5 to TRBJ2-7, with D unresolved. The CDR3 spans 15 residues. The germline V gene has CDR1 MNHEY and CDR2 SVGAGI. Trimming removed 6 bases from V and 0 bases from J, with 15 bases in between. CDR3 coding DNA: TGTGCCAGCAGCCAAGGGTCGGTGGGCTCCTACGAGCAGTACTTC. This translates into CASSQGSVGSYEQYF.

The chain carries TRBV7-2 and TRBJ1-1; D is undetermined. Between the trimmed V and J ends, which lost 0 bases and 1 base, there was a span of 6 bases. CDR1 is SGHTA, CDR2 FQGNSA, per germline. This CDR3 has 14 amino acids. The CDR3 DNA sequence: TGTGCCAGCAGCTTAGCCAGACAGAACACTGAAGCTTTCTTT. This gives the protein CASSLARQNTEAFF. Using reference TRBV7-2 and TRBJ1-1 for the parts outside the CDR3, the full variable domain is GAGVSQSPSNKVTEKGKDVELRCDPISGHTALYWYRQSLGQGLEFLIYFQGNSAPDKSGLPSDRFSAERTGGSVSTLTIQRTQQEDSAVYLCASSLARQNTEAFFGQGTRLTVV.

The chain couples TRBV9 to TRBJ2-3; the D is unclear. Deletions cut 0 bases from V and 4 bases from J, with 12 bases between. The CDR3 runs 15 residues. The germline gives CDR1 SGDLS, CDR2 YYNGEE. CDR3 DNA sequence: TGTGCCAGCAGCGTAGCTCCAGTAGGCGCAGATACGCAGTATTTT. This gives the protein CASSVAPVGADTQYF.

V gene TRBV2 combines with J gene TRBJ1-3; D unresolved. The germline gives CDR1 SNHLY, CDR2 FYNNEI. V lost 3 bases and J 1 base, leaving 10 bases between the germline ends. The length of the CDR3 is 15 residues. CDR3 coding DNA: TGTGCCAGCAGTGATCATGGGATTTCTGGAAACACCATATATTTT. Translated, it gives CASSDHGISGNTIYF.

The genes are TRBV5-1 and TRBJ2-5; D may be TRBD1 (5 bases). Trimming removed 5 bases from V and 3 bases from J, with 17 bases in between. CDR1 is SGHRS and CDR2 is YFSETQ in the germline V gene. CDR3 length: 15 amino acids. DNA for the CDR3: TGCGCCAGCAGACACTGGGGCAGGGATGAAGAGACCCAGTACTTC. Protein: CASRHWGRDEETQYF. Complete variable domain (other parts from reference TRBV5-1 and TRBJ2-5): KAGVTQTPRYLIKTRGQQVTLSCSPISGHRSVSWYQQTPGQGLQFLFEYFSETQRNKGNFPGRFSGRQFSNSRSEMNVSTLELGDSALYLCASRHWGRDEETQYFGPGTRLLVL.

The chain recombines TRBV7-2 with TRBJ1-3; D perhaps matches TRBD1 (6 bases). The length of the CDR3 is 16 residues. Deletions cut 5 bases from V and 3 bases from J, with 17 bases between. Germline lookup yields CDR1 SGHTA and CDR2 FQGNSA. The DNA for the CDR3 is TGTGCCAGCAGCCAAGGACAGTTGATGGGTGGAAACACCATATATTTT. Encoded protein: CASSQGQLMGGNTIYF.

V and J are TRBV6-4 and TRBJ1-1; no clear D gene. Germline V gene lookup returns CDR1 MRHNA and CDR2 SNTAGT. Trimming pared 6 bases from V and 0 bases from J, leaving 11 bases between. This CDR3 contains 14 residues. CDR3 amino acids: CASRFSSVNTEAFF. In nucleotides, the CDR3 is TGTGCCAGCAGATTTTCTTCAGTGAACACTGAAGCTTTCTTT.

The V gene is TRBV6-6, the J gene TRBJ2-1; TRBD2 matches 13 bases. The CDR3 totals 15 residues. With 10 bases clipped from V and 8 bases from J, the junction kept 11 bases outside the gene matches. Germline V lookup: CDR1 MNHNY, CDR2 SVGAGI (reference sequence). In nucleotides, the CDR3 is TGTGCCACCTCACCGGGACTAGCGGGAAAGGATGAGCAGTTCTTC. Amino acid sequence: CATSPGLAGKDEQFF.

The rearrangement joins TRBV7-2 to TRBJ2-6; D may be TRBD1 or TRBD2 (5 bases each). The V end was cut by 5 bases, the J end by 0 bases, with 14 bases between. In germline, CDR1 is SGHTA, CDR2 FQGNSA. This CDR3 region has 17 residues. The CDR3 DNA follows: TGTGCCAGCAGCACCGCCCCAGGGAGCTCTGGGGCCAACGTCCTGACTTTC. Translation: CASSTAPGSSGANVLTF.

The chain is built from TRBV7-9 and TRBJ2-2, with D possibly being TRBD1 or TRBD2 (5 bases each). CDR1 is SEHNR, CDR2 FQNEAQ, per germline (reference sequence). The CDR3 runs 13 residues. V was clipped by 11 bases and J by 7 bases, with 17 bases between them. CDR3 bases: TGTGCCTCGCGAGGGGCTGATTTCGGGGAGCTGTTTTTT. Translation gives CASRGADFGELFF.

The chain carries TRBV9 and TRBJ2-2; D may be TRBD2 (6 bases). V lost 7 bases, J lost 1 base, and 11 bases lay in between. The germline V gene has CDR1 SGDLS and CDR2 YYNGEE. This CDR3 is 14 amino acids long. In DNA form, the CDR3 reads TGTGCCAGCGGGGGAGGAGGGAACACCGGGGAGCTGTTTTTT. It codes for CASGGGGNTGELFF.

J is TRBJ1-4 and V is TRBV29-1; 9 bases align to TRBD1. Germline V gene lookup returns CDR1 SQVTM and CDR2 ANQGSEA. The CDR3 is made up of 12 amino acids. V was pared by 5 bases and J by 8 bases, with 3 bases of the junction left unmatched. The CDR3 region has the DNA TGCAGCGTTTGGACAGGGGAGGAAAAACTGTTTTTT. Translating gives CSVWTGEEKLFF.

J is TRBJ2-2 and V is TRBV6-6, with unresolved D. Germline V CDR1 and CDR2: MNHNY, SVGAGI (reference sequence). The ends were cut back, 4 bases at V and 6 bases at J, with 9 bases in the middle. The CDR3 totals 13 residues. CDR3 coding DNA: TGTGCCAGCAGTTCCTCTTGGGCCGGGGAGCTGTTTTTT. It specifies CASSSSWAGELFF.

The sample holds a few counts of this clone. The CDR3 sequence: CASSSSFVSGYEQYF. The CDR3 DNA reads TGCGCCAGCAGCTCAAGCTTCGTATCCGGGTACGAGCAGTACTTC. The chain is built from TRBV5-1 and TRBJ2-7, with D hard to call. The germline gives CDR1 SGHRS, CDR2 YFSETQ. V was clipped by 3 bases and J by 4 bases, with 17 bases between them. CDR3 length: 15 amino acids.

V gene TRBV10-3 combines with J gene TRBJ2-5; 14 bases match TRBD2. This CDR3 comprises 15 residues. The V gene end was trimmed by 11 bases and the J gene end by 3 bases; junction bases not matched to a gene: 8. Germline V gene lookup returns CDR1 ENHRY and CDR2 SYGVKD. The CDR3 loop is CAGAPGLAGEETQYF. The CDR3 region has the DNA TGTGCCGGCGCTCCGGGACTAGCGGGAGAAGAGACCCAGTACTTC.

The chain is built from TRBV11-2 and TRBJ1-4; D is unclear. Germline V gene sequence: CDR1 SGHAT, CDR2 FQNNGV. The CDR3 has 14 amino acids. Deletions cut 1 base from V and 0 bases from J, with 3 bases between. CDR3 DNA sequence: TGTGCCAGCAGCTTAGGAGCAACTAATGAAAAACTGTTTTTT. Its protein product is CASSLGATNEKLFF.

The chain carries TRBV6-1 and TRBJ2-1; tentative D call: TRBD1 (6 bases). Germline V gives CDR1 MNHNS, CDR2 SASEGT. V lost 6 bases, J lost 4 bases, and 10 bases lay in between. This CDR3 region has 13 residues. This CDR3 reads CASRIDRYNEQFF. In DNA, the CDR3 is TGTGCCAGCAGGATAGACAGGTACAATGAGCAGTTCTTC.

The chain couples TRBV7-8 to TRBJ1-1; D gene unclear. This CDR3 contains 13 residues. Trimming pared 0 bases from V and 11 bases from J, leaving 13 bases between. CDR1 and CDR2 (germline): SGHVS, FQNEAQ. The chain's CDR3 is CASSLALSRWAFF. CDR3 in DNA: TGTGCCAGCAGCTTAGCGCTTTCAAGGTGGGCTTTCTTT.

This clone was recorded once. V is TRBV28 and J is TRBJ1-1; D is ambiguous. The CDR3 totals 15 residues. V was cut by 1 base and J by 0 bases, with 9 bases left in between. Germline V gives CDR1 MDHEN, CDR2 SYDVKM. CDR3 coding DNA: TGTGCCAGCAGTTTATCACTGGGGATGAACACTGAAGCTTTCTTT. Protein: CASSLSLGMNTEAFF.

This clone was seen just once. The CDR3 bases are TGTGCCAGCAGGGCGACTAGCGGGAGGGCCATTGGGGGCGAGCAGTTCTTC. This encodes CASRATSGRAIGGEQFF. This chain joins TRBV27 and TRBJ2-1, with TRBD2 matching 14 bases. V lost 6 bases to trimming and J lost 10 bases; unmatched junction nucleotides: 14. Germline loops: CDR1 MNHEY, CDR2 SMNVEV (reference sequence). The CDR3 spans 17 residues.

The rearrangement joins TRBV6-5 to TRBJ1-1, with D perhaps TRBD1 (5 bases). CDR1 MNHEY and CDR2 SVGAGI come from the germline V gene. V lost 7 bases, J lost 0 bases, and 6 bases lay in between. The CDR3 length is 12 residues. CDR3 sequence (DNA): TGTGCCAGCACGGACATGAACACTGAAGCTTTCTTT. Amino acids: CASTDMNTEAFF.

The chain links TRBV7-3 to TRBJ2-2; D remains unclear. This CDR3 is built from 12 residues. Germline values: CDR1 SGHTA, CDR2 FQGTGA. Trimming took 1 base from V and 7 from J, leaving 4 bases between them. In nucleotides, the CDR3 is TGTGCCAGCAGCTTAAATTTCGGGGAGCTGTTTTTT. This encodes CASSLNFGELFF.

This rearrangement joins TRBV21-1 to TRBJ2-3; whether TRBD1, the table's D call, matches the DNA was not checked. TRBV21-1 is assigned pseudogene status. The CDR3 has 17 amino acids. Written as DNA, the CDR3 is TGTGCCAGCAGTCCGGGACAGGGTGCGCTACCCACAGATACGCAGTATTTT. It is translated as CASSPGQGALPTDTQYF.

The V gene is TRBV2, the J gene TRBJ2-2; 15 nucleotides agree with TRBD2. The CDR3 loop spans 16 amino acids. V lost 11 bases and J lost 7; bases outside the gene matches: 11. Germline V gene data show CDR1 as SNHLY and CDR2 as FYNNEI. The CDR3 loop is CAGAGTSGRQGGELFF. The DNA for the CDR3 is TGTGCCGGCGCCGGGACTAGCGGGAGGCAAGGCGGGGAGCTGTTTTTT.

The chain uses TRBV27 and TRBJ2-6; D unclear. This CDR3 is 15 amino acids long. The germline CDR1 and CDR2 sequences are MNHEY and SMNVEV (reference sequence). The germline V and J ends were trimmed by 4 bases and 1 base, with 8 bases remaining between them. Written as DNA, the CDR3 is TGTGCCAGCAGTTCATGGGCGTCTGGGGCCAACGTCCTGACTTTC. Protein: CASSSWASGANVLTF.

The chain has TRBV6-1 and TRBJ2-5; D tentatively reads TRBD1 or TRBD2 (5 bases each). Germline V lookup: CDR1 MNHNS, CDR2 SASEGT. The CDR3 is 13 residues long. Trimming removed 10 bases at V and 2 bases at J, with 14 bases between. CDR3 nucleotide sequence: TGTGCCACTCAACTGGGGGTACAAGAGACCCAGTACTTC. Protein product: CATQLGVQETQYF.